The 32 T cell receptor beta chains presented below share a single source sample, sequenced in a study of beta chain features in type 1 diabetes. Investigators reverse transcribed all isolated RNA, so they sequenced expressed TCRB transcripts. TCRdb's copy holds only in-frame clones and misses some; the assay was immunoSEQ multiplex PCR. Of a few hundred thousand clones listed, approximately 15% are singletons. No cognate antigen is known for these TCRs. Study results and caveats: Patients with Type 1 diabetes showed moderately but significantly shorter TCRB CDR3s in all four CD4+ subsets.

The sequenced sample was naive CD4+ T cells from blood. The receptor source for this set is a man aged 30-40 years with type 1 diabetes.

This clone came up a few times. The J gene is TRBJ2-5, the V gene TRBV18; TRBD2 agrees at 12 bases. Losses at the gene ends were 2 bases for V and 5 bases for J; bases not matched to a gene: 6. The CDR3 is 16 amino acids. Per the germline V gene, CDR1 is KGHSH and CDR2 is LQKENI. CDR3 protein: CASSPGLAGHRETQYF. The CDR3 DNA follows: TGTGCCAGCTCACCAGGACTAGCGGGGCACCGCGAGACCCAGTACTTC.

The CDR3: CASSEYGGGPETQYF. CDR3 bases: TGTGCCAGCAGTGAATATGGGGGGGGGCCGGAGACCCAGTACTTC. V is TRBV25-1 and J is TRBJ2-5; D might be TRBD2 (7 bases). The germline gives CDR1 MGHDK, CDR2 SYGVNS. The CDR3 covers 15 residues. V lost 0 bases and J lost 5, with 13 bases in between.

The chain recombines TRBV7-9 with TRBJ1-4; TRBD1 matches 7 bases. Germline V CDR1 and CDR2: SEHNR, FQNEAQ (reference sequence). The CDR3 extends over 14 amino acids. Losses at the gene ends were 3 bases for V and 5 bases for J; bases not matched to a gene: 3. The CDR3 DNA is TGTGCCAGCAGCTTGGGGACAGTAAATGAAAAACTGTTTTTT. Protein: CASSLGTVNEKLFF.

This clone was seen more than once but under ten times. This chain uses TRBV11-2 with TRBJ1-2; 8 bases map to TRBD1. Germline V gene lookup returns CDR1 SGHAT and CDR2 FQNNGV. J gave up 6 bases and V 7 bases, and 16 bases lay outside the gene matches. The CDR3 contains 16 residues. The CDR3 here is CASTSGGAGGIDGYTF. In nucleotides, the CDR3 is TGTGCCAGCACCTCCGGTGGGGCAGGGGGCATTGATGGCTACACCTTC.

This clone has a handful of counts. This chain's CDR3 is CASSLNTGELFF. CDR3 bases: TGTGCCAGCAGCCTGAACACCGGGGAGCTGTTTTTT. The rearrangement uses TRBV11-2 and TRBJ2-2; D unclear. Germline V gives CDR1 SGHAT, CDR2 FQNNGV. Trimming took off 5 bases at V and 1 base at J, with 2 bases between the two ends. The CDR3 is made up of 12 amino acids. Filled out from reference TRBV11-2 and TRBJ2-2, the complete variable domain reads EAGVAQSPRYKIIEKRQSVAFWCNPISGHATLYWYQQILGQGPKLLIQFQNNGVVDDSQLPKDRFSAERLKGVDSTLKIQPAKLEDSAVYLCASSLNTGELFFGEGSRLTVL.

The rearrangement uses TRBV6-5 and TRBJ2-6, with D possibly TRBD2 on 5 matching bases. The CDR3 length is 16 residues. V lost 3 bases and J lost 0, with 9 bases in between. Germline assignment: CDR1 MNHEY and CDR2 SVGAGI. The CDR3 reads CASSYRGNSGANVLTF. CDR3 in DNA: TGTGCCAGCAGTTATCGGGGAAACTCTGGGGCCAACGTCCTGACTTTC.

This chain connects TRBV4-2 to TRBJ2-2, with no clear D. V dropped 3 bases and J dropped 3 bases, with 8 bases sitting between them. The CDR3 spans 14 residues. CDR1 is LGHNA, CDR2 YNFKEQ, per germline. CDR3 sequence reads: CASSQERYTGELFF. For the CDR3, the DNA is TGTGCCAGCAGCCAGGAGAGGTACACCGGGGAGCTGTTTTTT.

The V and J genes are TRBV5-1 and TRBJ1-2; 9 positions match TRBD1. The CDR3 loop spans 14 amino acids. Germline CDR1 reads SGHRS; CDR2 reads YFSETQ. The trim removed 4 bases at V and 5 bases at J, leaving 6 bases unmatched. CDR3 sequence: CASSTGQGSYGYTF. The CDR3 region has the DNA TGCGCCAGCAGCACCGGACAGGGGTCTTATGGCTACACCTTC.

V and J are TRBV7-2 and TRBJ2-3; TRBD2 matches at 8 bases. The trim removed 4 bases at V and 1 base at J, leaving 7 bases unmatched. The CDR3 contains 16 residues. The V gene's germline CDR1 is SGHTA and CDR2 FQGNSA. The CDR3 sequence is CASSSDYSGGTDTQYF. The DNA for the CDR3 is TGTGCCAGCAGCTCGGACTATAGCGGGGGCACAGATACGCAGTATTTT.

This clone was picked up a small number of times. The rearrangement links TRBV5-4 to TRBJ2-3, with 15 bases fitting TRBD2. The CDR3 sequence is 16 residues long. CDR1 SGHNT and CDR2 YYREEE come from the germline V gene (reference sequence). The ends lost 3 bases at V and 5 bases at J; junction bases unmatched: 4. The CDR3, as DNA: TGTGCCAGCAGCTCGGGACTAGCGGGGGGCGGAGATACGCAGTATTTT. This encodes CASSSGLAGGGDTQYF.

This clone was found a few times. This chain joins TRBV15 and TRBJ1-5; 8 positions match TRBD1. The V gene end was trimmed by 5 bases and the J gene end by 7 bases; junction bases not matched to a gene: 10. CDR1 and CDR2 (germline): LNHNV, YYDKDF (reference sequence). The CDR3 runs 15 residues. CDR3 protein: CATSPQQGEGQPQHF. As DNA, the CDR3 is TGTGCCACCAGCCCACAACAGGGGGAGGGACAGCCCCAGCATTTT.

The V gene is TRBV11-2, the J gene TRBJ2-7, with 8 bases identical to TRBD2. This CDR3 comprises 15 residues. Looked up from germline, CDR1 is SGHAT and CDR2 is FQNNGV. V shed 1 base, J shed 7 bases, and the junction held 9 bases outside the gene matches. The CDR3 DNA sequence: TGTGCCAGCAGCTTAGGGGTGCGGGAGGATATGGAGCAGTACTTC. Protein: CASSLGVREDMEQYF. Full variable domain (rest looked up from reference TRBV11-2 and TRBJ2-7): EAGVAQSPRYKIIEKRQSVAFWCNPISGHATLYWYQQILGQGPKLLIQFQNNGVVDDSQLPKDRFSAERLKGVDSTLKIQPAKLEDSAVYLCASSLGVREDMEQYFGPGTRLTVT.

CDR3 sequence reads: CASSITLTSGNTIYF. The CDR3 DNA sequence: TGTGCCAGTAGTATCACGCTAACCTCTGGAAACACCATATATTTT. The chain recombines TRBV19 with TRBJ1-3; no clear D gene. Germline-derived CDR1 and CDR2 are LNHDA and SQIVND (reference sequence). Trimming removed 3 bases from V and 0 bases from J, with 9 bases in between. The CDR3 has 15 residues.

This clone occurred a few times. DNA of the CDR3: TGTGCCAGCAGTTTACTACCGGGGACAGGGGGAAGCACTGAAGCTTTCTTT. Translating it yields CASSLLPGTGGSTEAFF. The chain employs TRBV27 and TRBJ1-1, with 11 bases lining up with TRBD1. CDR1 MNHEY and CDR2 SMNVEV come from the germline V gene (reference sequence). The V and J ends lost 2 bases and 4 bases, in that order; junction bases with no gene match: 9. The CDR3 totals 17 residues.

This clone has a handful of counts. This chain links TRBV2 with TRBJ1-4; possible D gene TRBD1, 5 bases. Between the trimmed V and J ends, which lost 4 bases and 13 bases, there was a span of 16 bases. CDR1 is SNHLY, CDR2 FYNNEI, per germline. The CDR3 has 13 residues. The CDR3, as DNA: TGTGCCAGCAGTGGATCCGCGGGGGAAGGACTGTTTTTT. It encodes CASSGSAGEGLFF.

In DNA form, the CDR3 reads TGCGCCAGCAGCTTCGGACAGGGGTCTACAGATACGCAGTATTTT. It is translated as CASSFGQGSTDTQYF. The chain uses TRBV5-1 and TRBJ2-3, with TRBD1 matching 9 bases. Germline CDR1 is SGHRS and CDR2 is YFSETQ. This CDR3 contains 15 residues. The ends lost 2 bases at V and 3 bases at J; junction bases unmatched: 4.

There are a few counts of this clone. The chain links TRBV6-5 to TRBJ1-2; TRBD1 is a possible D gene (6 bases). V lost 6 bases and J 3 bases, leaving 11 bases between the germline ends. CDR3 length: 13 amino acids. CDR1 is MNHEY and CDR2 is SVGAGI in the germline V gene. CDR3 in amino acids: CASSGRGDYGYTF. CDR3 DNA: TGTGCCAGCAGCGGCAGGGGTGACTATGGCTACACCTTC.

V and J are TRBV19 and TRBJ1-5, with no clear D. The CDR3 has 14 amino acids. The germline CDR1 and CDR2 sequences are LNHDA and SQIVND (reference sequence). Trimming cost V 5 bases and J 5 bases, with 13 bases left between them. In DNA form, the CDR3 reads TGTGCCAGTAGTGTCCAGGCGCCGCATCAGCCCCAGCATTTT. It is translated as CASSVQAPHQPQHF.

This clone has just a few counts. CDR3 nucleotides: TGTGCCAGCAGTCCGGTGACTTCCTCCTACAATGAGCAGTTCTTC. This codes for CASSPVTSSYNEQFF. The chain couples TRBV6-5 to TRBJ2-1, with unresolved D. V was trimmed by 5 bases and J by 0 bases, leaving 11 bases between them. Germline lookup yields CDR1 MNHEY and CDR2 SVGAGI. The CDR3 has 15 amino acids.

The chain links TRBV6-1 to TRBJ1-2; 8 nucleotides match TRBD1. This CDR3 has 15 amino acids. Germline V gene data show CDR1 as MNHNS and CDR2 as SASEGT. V was clipped by 4 bases and J by 4 bases; unmatched bases: 8. CDR3 amino acids: CASSAPTGVVYGYTF. CDR3 sequence (DNA): TGTGCCAGCAGTGCCCCGACAGGGGTCGTCTATGGCTACACCTTC.

The chain links TRBV27 to TRBJ2-1; TRBD1 aligns across 7 bases. The CDR3 consists of 14 residues. J lost 6 bases, V lost 7 bases, and 9 bases had no gene match. Germline V CDR1 and CDR2: MNHEY, SMNVEV (reference sequence). CDR3 protein: CASTDTGATNEQFF. In DNA form, the CDR3 reads TGTGCCAGCACCGACACAGGGGCCACCAATGAGCAGTTCTTC.

This clone was seen more than once but under ten times. The chain is built from TRBV12-5 and TRBJ2-3; 11 bases are a match to TRBD2. This CDR3 comprises 14 residues. Losses at the gene ends were 6 bases for V and 6 bases for J; bases not matched to a gene: 5. Looked up from germline, CDR1 is LGHNT and CDR2 is FRNRAP. The CDR3 DNA sequence: TGTGCTAGTGGGACTAGCGGGGCCCGGGATACGCAGTATTTT. This gives the protein CASGTSGARDTQYF.

This clone was found a few times. The J gene is TRBJ2-7, the V gene TRBV7-9; D call uncertain. The length of the CDR3 is 15 residues. Germline values: CDR1 SEHNR, CDR2 FQNEAQ (reference sequence). Trimming removed 6 bases at V and 3 bases at J, with 18 bases between. This CDR3 reads CASSEDLMADYEQYF. The CDR3 nucleotides read TGTGCCAGCAGTGAAGACCTAATGGCGGACTACGAGCAGTACTTC. Drawing the rest from reference TRBV7-9 and TRBJ2-7, the complete variable domain is DTGVSQNPRHKITKRGQNVTFRCDPISEHNRLYWYRQTLGQGPEFLTYFQNEAQLEKSRLLSDRFSAERPKGSFSTLEIQRTEQGDSAMYLCASSEDLMADYEQYFGPGTRLTVT.

The chain has TRBV5-4 and TRBJ2-2; 12 nucleotides match TRBD2. This CDR3 has 16 amino acids. The V and J ends lost 4 bases and 4 bases, in that order; junction bases with no gene match: 5. Germline V gene lookup returns CDR1 SGHNT and CDR2 YYREEE (reference sequence). CDR3 sequence: CASSPRTSGVTGELFF. The CDR3 DNA reads as TGTGCCAGCAGCCCGCGGACTAGCGGGGTCACCGGGGAGCTGTTTTTT.

This clone was counted a few times. The J gene is TRBJ2-1, the V gene TRBV7-9, with TRBD1 as a possible D gene (6 bases). The CDR3 loop spans 15 amino acids. Looked up from germline, CDR1 is SEHNR and CDR2 is FQNEAQ (reference sequence). V lost 5 bases to trimming and J lost 2 bases, with 13 bases between them. CDR3 in amino acids: CASSKYRAPYNEQFF. The CDR3 DNA sequence: TGTGCCAGCAGCAAATACAGGGCGCCCTACAATGAGCAGTTCTTC.

The chain joins TRBV29-1 to TRBJ2-3, with D perhaps matching TRBD2 (5 bases). The CDR3 length is 12 residues. CDR1 is SQVTM and CDR2 is ANQGSEA in the germline V gene. The germline V and J ends were trimmed by 6 bases and 6 bases, with 13 bases remaining between them. This CDR3 reads CSVGNSGDTQYF. CDR3 DNA: TGCAGCGTGGGGAACTCGGGGGATACGCAGTATTTT.

Only a few counts were recorded for this clone. The V and J genes are TRBV6-6 and TRBJ2-7, with D perhaps TRBD2 (7 bases). V lost 6 bases and J 7 bases, leaving 19 bases between the germline ends. The length of the CDR3 is 14 residues. The germline gives CDR1 MNHNY, CDR2 SVGAGI (reference sequence). CDR3 nucleotides: TGTGCCAGCAGCAGGGGACGGGGGGCTAGAGAGCAGTACTTC. Its protein is CASSRGRGAREQYF.

This chain joins TRBV19 and TRBJ2-7; 7 bases line up with TRBD1. The CDR3 is 14 residues long. Germline V CDR1 and CDR2: LNHDA, SQIVND (reference sequence). Germline trimming cut 6 bases from V and 0 bases from J; bases unmatched to any gene: 5. The CDR3 region has the DNA TGTGCCAGTAGAACAGGGGACAGCTCCTACGAGCAGTACTTC. This encodes CASRTGDSSYEQYF.

This clone was picked up a small number of times. The chain employs TRBV4-1 and TRBJ2-2, with D possibly being TRBD2 (6 bases). CDR1 and CDR2 from the germline V gene are MGHRA and YSYEKL. The germline V and J ends were trimmed by 5 bases and 6 bases, with 19 bases remaining between them. The CDR3 is 16 amino acids. The DNA for the CDR3 is TGCGCCAGCAGCGCCCAACTAGCTCGCCAGTCCGGGGAGCTGTTTTTT. It yields the protein CASSAQLARQSGELFF.

This clone turned up a few times. V and J are TRBV23-1 and TRBJ2-2, with a tentative D call TRBD1 (6 bases). TRBV23-1 is placed among ORFs of uncertain function. Deletions cut 3 bases from V and 0 bases from J, with 14 bases between. The CDR3 consists of 17 residues. The CDR3 DNA reads TGCGCCAGCAGTCATTCCTGGACAGCCGCGAACACCGGGGAGCTGTTTTTT. It translates to CASSHSWTAANTGELFF.

The CDR3 DNA follows: TGTGCCAGCCGCCCGGCGGGCTATGGCTACACCTTC. Residues: CASRPAGYGYTF. The rearrangement links TRBV2 to TRBJ1-2; D is unclear. The germline V gene has CDR1 SNHLY and CDR2 FYNNEI. The V and J ends lost 8 bases and 4 bases respectively, with 11 bases between them. The CDR3 contains 12 residues.

This clone occurred a few times. The chain uses TRBV5-1 and TRBJ2-1, with a tentative D call TRBD1 (6 bases). Germline V lookup: CDR1 SGHRS, CDR2 YFSETQ. The CDR3 contains 13 residues. V lost 5 bases to trimming and J lost 6 bases, with 12 bases between them. In nucleotides, the CDR3 is TGCGCCAGCAGATTACCCAGGGGCAATGAGCAGTTCTTC. Protein product: CASRLPRGNEQFF.